This T cell receptor beta chain was recovered during a study of glioma-infiltrating T cells. Study-level points and caveats: Only very few CDR3 sequences appeared in both tissue and blood. Non-neoplastic patients had below-expected tissue-blood divergence, while all gliomas exceeded expectation. Patients with low tissue-blood divergence carried a signature set of shared blood CDR3 motifs.

TCR alpha and beta CDR3 regions were amplified from RNA using iRepertoire nested multiplex PCR. MiXCR, applied by TCRdb to the multiplex PCR reads, yields one record per CDR3 protein. The data show 300,000 to 450,000 distinct CDR3 sequences, with roughly two fifths seen just once and approximately 12% held by the top ten. The CDR3 length is 14 residues. Trimming cost V 3 bases and J 2 bases; bases outside gene matches: 3. CDR1 is DFQATT, CDR2 SNEGSKA, per germline (reference sequence). This clonotype was seen ten or more times. As yet, its antigen is unknown. The chain has TRBV20-1 and TRBJ2-2, with 7 bases aligning to TRBD1. Sequenced input: glioma tissue, nonneoplastic brain tissue, or PBMCs (not recorded which). This sequence was found in a human donor with low-grade glioma or glioblastoma, undergoing nonglioma brain surgery, or in good health (not recorded which). Here the CDR3 DNA reads TGCAGTGCTAGCGGGACAGCCAACACCGGGGAGCTGTTTTTT. Translating it yields CSASGTANTGELFF.